This entry lists 17 T cell receptor beta chains sequenced from one sample in a study of blood T cell repertoires in COVID-19. Assay: immunoSEQ multiplex PCR; the TCRdb copy retains only in-frame clones and omits some. The sample has 250,000 to 350,000 clones; roughly 86% are singletons. Material for sequencing was peripheral blood. Receptor source: a man aged 18 to 29 with active or convalescent COVID-19.

The V call is TRBV3-1 (or the pseudogene TRBV3-2), the J call TRBJ2-3, with D possibly matching TRBD2 (5 bases). V was pared by 1 base and J by 6 bases, with 8 bases between. The CDR3 is made up of 13 amino acids. The germline CDR1 and CDR2 sequences are LGHDT and YNNKEL (reference sequence). CDR3 amino acids: CASSQGPGDTQYF. As DNA, the CDR3 is TGTGCCAGCAGCCAAGGGCCGGGGGATACGCAGTATTTT.

This chain connects TRBV6-5 to TRBJ2-7; 9 bases match TRBD1. Germline lookup yields CDR1 MNHEY and CDR2 SVGAGI. The CDR3 covers 14 residues. V gave up 5 bases and J gave up 4 bases; unmatched junction bases: 6. The CDR3 loop is CASSPGQGLYEQYF. The CDR3 DNA sequence: TGTGCCAGCAGTCCGGGACAGGGTCTTTACGAGCAGTACTTC.

About this clone: At one end, the junction sequence differs from germline, possibly due to a read error. The chain links TRBV5-8 to TRBJ1-1; TRBD1 agrees at 9 bases. Germline V CDR1 and CDR2: SGHTS, YDEGEE. The length of the CDR3 is 15 residues. The CDR3 is CASSLWTGENIEAFF. CDR3 DNA: TGTGCCAGCAGCTTGTGGACAGGGGAGAACATTGAAGCTTTCTTT.

This sequence joins TRBV10-3 and TRBJ1-1; D gene unclear. From germline, CDR1 is ENHRY and CDR2 SYGVKD. V gave up 0 bases and J gave up 5 bases, with 16 bases separating them. The CDR3 consists of 16 residues. The CDR3 is CAISESAATSGTEAFF. The CDR3 nucleotides are TGTGCCATCAGTGAGTCCGCCGCAACGTCGGGGACTGAAGCTTTCTTT.

The chain is built from TRBV5-4 and TRBJ2-1; 9 bases agree with TRBD2. The germline CDR1 and CDR2 sequences are SGHNT and YYREEE (reference sequence). The CDR3 consists of 14 residues. V trimming: 2 bases; J trimming: 8 bases; junction bases outside the gene matches: 5. The chain's CDR3 is CASSFKLAGDEQFF. The CDR3 DNA is TGTGCCAGCAGCTTTAAACTAGCGGGCGATGAGCAGTTCTTC.

The J gene is TRBJ1-5, the V gene TRBV27, with TRBD1 matching over 8 bases. Losses at the gene ends were 4 bases for V and 4 bases for J; bases not matched to a gene: 12. CDR1 and CDR2 from the germline V gene are MNHEY and SMNVEV (reference sequence). This CDR3 spans 17 amino acids. The CDR3 here is CASSSNRGYDSNQPQHF. CDR3 bases: TGTGCCAGCAGTTCTAACAGGGGGTATGATTCTAATCAGCCCCAGCATTTT.

The chain couples TRBV7-9 to TRBJ2-5; possible D gene TRBD1, 6 bases. The length of the CDR3 is 15 residues. The V gene lost 3 bases and the J gene lost 5 bases, with 16 bases spanning the gap. Germline CDR1 and CDR2: SEHNR and FQNEAQ (reference sequence). As DNA, the CDR3 is TGTGCCAGCAGCTTTTCCCAGGGGCGTAGCGAGACCCAGTACTTC. Residues: CASSFSQGRSETQYF.

Worth noting for this clone: The sample contains more than one DNA sequence encoding this CDR3. The rearrangement links TRBV7-6 to TRBJ2-7; 9 nucleotides align to TRBD1. With V trimmed by 5 bases and J by 4 bases, 3 bases remained unmatched. Looked up from germline, CDR1 is SGHVS and CDR2 is FNYEAQ. This CDR3 is 13 amino acids long. The CDR3 DNA sequence: TGTGCCAGCAGCCCGGGACAGGGATACGAGCAGTACTTC. It encodes CASSPGQGYEQYF.

V usage is TRBV11-1 and J usage is TRBJ2-3; D perhaps matches TRBD1 (6 bases). The germline CDR1 and CDR2 sequences are SGHAT and FQDESV (reference sequence). The CDR3 has 15 residues. The V end was cut by 3 bases, the J end by 4 bases, with 14 bases between. In nucleotides, the CDR3 is TGTGCCAGCAGCTTGACAGGTTTAATTTCAGATACGCAGTATTTT. Translating it yields CASSLTGLISDTQYF.

This chain uses TRBV7-9 with TRBJ2-3, with 14 bases identical to TRBD2. In germline, CDR1 is SEHNR, CDR2 FQNEAQ (reference sequence). With V trimmed by 5 bases and J by 3 bases, 10 bases remained unmatched. CDR3 length: 18 residues. The CDR3 loop reads CASSLTRTSGGRTDTQYF. The CDR3 DNA reads TGTGCCAGCAGCCTCACGAGGACTAGCGGGGGGAGAACAGATACGCAGTATTTT.

Comment on this clone: At the DNA level, this CDR3 is encoded by other sequences in the same sample as well. The chain links TRBV6-1 to TRBJ1-2; 8 positions agree with TRBD1. Per germline, CDR1 MNHNS and CDR2 SASEGT. The CDR3 loop spans 16 amino acids. The ends lost 4 bases at V and 2 bases at J; junction bases unmatched: 9. In nucleotides, the CDR3 is TGTGCCAGCAGTGCGATATCTGGACAGGGAAACTATGGCTACACCTTC. This translates into CASSAISGQGNYGYTF.

The chain is built from TRBV7-2 and TRBJ2-5; possibly TRBD2 for D (7 bases). The CDR3 is made up of 15 amino acids. Trimming left V 7 bases short and J 5 bases short, with 20 bases between. Germline-derived CDR1 and CDR2 are SGHTA and FQGNSA. The CDR3 DNA reads as TGTGCCAGCAAAATACAAGGGGGGGTGAGGGAGACCCAGTACTTC. Its protein is CASKIQGGVRETQYF.

This clone was observed a handful of times. This chain joins TRBV7-9 and TRBJ1-1, with TRBD1 matching 10 bases. The germline CDR1 and CDR2 sequences are SEHNR and FQNEAQ (reference sequence). V was clipped by 5 bases and J by 3 bases; unmatched bases: 9. The CDR3 covers 16 residues. CDR3 nucleotide sequence: TGTGCCAGCAGCCACCCGGACAGGGGGACTGACACTGAAGCTTTCTTT. Translation gives CASSHPDRGTDTEAFF.

This clone was seen a single time. The rearrangement joins TRBV12-3 or TRBV12-4 to TRBJ1-2, with D perhaps matching TRBD1 (5 bases). There are 12 residues in the CDR3. Trimming took off 4 bases at V and 7 bases at J, with 10 bases between the two ends. CDR3 sequence: CASSSQGVGYTF. CDR3 bases: TGTGCCAGCAGTTCCCAAGGGGTTGGCTACACCTTC.

This clone was recorded once. The chain couples TRBV19 to TRBJ1-3; TRBD1 is a possible D gene (6 bases). CDR1 and CDR2 from the germline V gene are LNHDA and SQIVND (reference sequence). The V end was cut by 7 bases, the J end by 2 bases, with 21 bases between. This CDR3 comprises 17 residues. In DNA, the CDR3 is TGTGCCAGTAATCCCCTCATGGGGGCTCGTCCTGGAAACACCATATATTTT. The encoded protein is CASNPLMGARPGNTIYF.

The chain couples TRBV15 to TRBJ1-1, with 10 bases fitting TRBD1. The CDR3 runs to 16 residues. Germline V CDR1 and CDR2: LNHNV, YYDKDF (reference sequence). V lost 4 bases and J lost 6; bases outside the gene matches: 11. The CDR3: CATSKSRQGARSEAFF. In nucleotides, the CDR3 is TGTGCCACCAGCAAGAGCAGACAGGGGGCGAGATCTGAAGCTTTCTTT.

This chain joins TRBV10-3 and TRBJ1-4; possible D gene TRBD1, 5 bases. The CDR3 contains 16 residues. Germline V gives CDR1 ENHRY, CDR2 SYGVKD. The V gene lost 10 bases and the J gene lost 0 bases, with 18 bases spanning the gap. The CDR3 sequence: CATSPGGIATNEKLFF. The DNA for the CDR3 is TGTGCCACCTCCCCGGGGGGTATCGCAACTAATGAAAAACTGTTTTTT.